This T cell receptor (beta chain) was sequenced for a study of CD8+ T cells in alopecia areata. Overall study results and limits: Affected lesional scalp, above all in alopecia totalis/universalis, was more clonal than normal scalp. Whereas mice showed it more clearly, TCR sharing across patients was murkier, possibly because of HLA.

To note about this clone: Antigen unknown.

Treatment indicated: oral pan-JAK inhibitor, 5-10 mg twice daily. CDR1 and CDR2 (germline): GTSNPN, SVGIG (reference sequence). Losses at the gene ends were 1 base for V and 1 base for J; bases not matched to a gene: 1. The CDR3 spans 14 residues. RNA extraction and reverse transcription yielded cDNA as sequencing template. TCRdb's copy holds only in-frame clones and misses some; the assay was immunoSEQ multiplex PCR. The table shows about 210,000 clones, with approximately 45% occurring only once. The source is a human donor with alopecia areata. This chain joins TRBV30 and TRBJ2-1; 7 bases line up with TRBD1. The sequencing used CD4+ T cells sorted from blood, collected at approximately week 36, from a patient treated with tofacitinib. CDR3 loop: CAWSAGQSYNEQFF. Here the CDR3 DNA reads TGTGCCTGGAGTGCGGGACAGTCCTACAATGAGCAGTTCTTC. Combining the CDR3 with reference TRBV30 and TRBJ2-1 gives the whole variable domain SQTIHQWPATLVQPVGSPLSLECTVEGTSNPNLYWYRQAAGRGLQLLFYSVGIGQISSEVPQNLSASRPQDRQFILSSKKLLLSDSGFYLCAWSAGQSYNEQFFGPGTRLTVL.